One sample yielded the 9 T cell receptor beta chains listed below, sequenced in a study of T cell repertoires in cytomegalovirus infection. In TCRdb, the reads were re-called with MiXCR into one record per CDR3 protein. Here the sample spans 250,000 or so distinct CDR3 sequences, 9.1% being singletons. The material sequenced was PBMCs. These receptors were taken from a human donor in good health (CMV status not recorded). Some clones in this sample may be carry-over from other donors' samples.

This clonotype was seen a handful of times. CDR3 region: CASSLTRGTDQPQHF. CDR3 bases: TGTGCCAGCTCACTCACCAGAGGGACAGATCAGCCCCAGCATTTT. This chain connects TRBV18 to TRBJ1-5; 7 bases agree with TRBD1. CDR1 and CDR2 from the germline V gene are KGHSH and LQKENI. The CDR3 runs to 15 residues. Trimming removed 4 bases from V and 5 bases from J; junction bases left unmatched: 8. The entire variable domain, with the rest obtained from reference TRBV18 and TRBJ1-5, is as follows: NAGVMQNPRHLVRRRGQEARLRCSPMKGHSHVYWYRQLPEEGLKFMVYLQKENIIDESGMPKERFSAEFPKEGPSILRIQQVVRGDSAAYFCASSLTRGTDQPQHFGDGTRLSIL.

Ten or more counts support this clonotype. This chain uses TRBV7-6 with TRBJ2-1, with 13 bases identical to TRBD2. Trimming took 1 base from V and 7 from J; bases not matched to a gene: 4. The germline V gene encodes CDR1 SGHVS and CDR2 FNYEAQ. CDR3 length: 16 amino acids. CDR3 sequence: CASSLGTSGRRNEQFF. In DNA form, the CDR3 reads TGTGCCAGCAGCTTAGGGACTAGCGGGAGACGGAATGAGCAGTTCTTC.

This chain connects TRBV14 to TRBJ2-7; TRBD1 agrees at 7 bases. CDR3 length equals 16 residues. CDR1 and CDR2 from the germline V gene are SGHDN and FVKESK. Unmatched junction bases numbered 7, after V lost 2 bases and J lost 0 bases. The CDR3 nucleotides read TGTGCCAGCAGCCAAAGAGGGACAGTCTCCTCCTACGAGCAGTACTTC. Amino acid sequence: CASSQRGTVSSYEQYF.

V is TRBV29-1 and J is TRBJ1-1, with a tentative D call TRBD1 (5 bases). Trimming took off 5 bases at V and 1 base at J, with 14 bases between the two ends. The CDR3 spans 14 residues. CDR1 and CDR2 (germline): SQVTM, ANQGSEA. The CDR3 protein is CSVSSGTSNTEAFF. The CDR3 coding sequence is TGCAGCGTTTCCTCCGGGACTTCGAACACTGAAGCTTTCTTT.

In nucleotides, the CDR3 is TGTGCCAGCAGCCGATCTTGGGGCGAAAAACTGTTTTTT. This gives the protein CASSRSWGEKLFF. The V gene is TRBV14, the J gene TRBJ1-4; a weak D match, TRBD1 (5 bases). The CDR3 spans 13 residues. The V and J ends lost 4 bases and 8 bases respectively, with 11 bases between them. Germline CDR1 SGHDN, CDR2 FVKESK.

This clonotype occurred many times. V is TRBV20-1 and J is TRBJ1-5, with 7 bases aligning to TRBD1. With V trimmed by 1 base and J by 3 bases, 6 bases remained unmatched. CDR3 length: 15 amino acids. The germline V gene encodes CDR1 DFQATT and CDR2 SNEGSKA (reference sequence). The CDR3, as DNA: TGCAGTGCTAGAGGGACAGGCCGAATCAATCAGCCCCAGCATTTT. Translation: CSARGTGRINQPQHF.

This clonotype was detected many times. The chain is built from TRBV30 and TRBJ1-1, with D perhaps TRBD1 (5 bases). This CDR3 contains 12 residues. CDR1 is GTSNPN and CDR2 is SVGIG in the germline V gene (reference sequence). Trimming removed 2 bases from V and 7 bases from J, with 11 bases in between. DNA of the CDR3: TGTGCCTGGAGTTCAATAGGGGTTGAAGCTTTCTTT. It translates to CAWSSIGVEAFF.

This clonotype has at least ten counts. The CDR3 DNA sequence: TGCAGTGCTAGAGGGGGCAGCCGGTTCGAGCAGTTCTTC. It specifies CSARGGSRFEQFF. The chain employs TRBV20-1 and TRBJ2-1, with D maybe TRBD1 (5 bases). V lost 1 base and J 10 bases, leaving 14 bases between the germline ends. The germline V gene has CDR1 DFQATT and CDR2 SNEGSKA (reference sequence). CDR3 length: 13 residues.

This clonotype was detected a few times. The rearrangement uses TRBV14 and TRBJ1-2, with no clear D. The CDR3 spans 15 residues. Germline values: CDR1 SGHDN, CDR2 FVKESK. V lost 1 base and J 2 bases, leaving 11 bases between the germline ends. In DNA form, the CDR3 reads TGTGCCAGCAGCCAAGTGAGTCAGGCGAACTATGGCTACACCTTC. It specifies CASSQVSQANYGYTF.